This entry is about one T cell receptor beta chain. The target antigen is unknown. The data derive from a study of cytomegalovirus exposure and HLA in healthy donors. Study observations and caveats: Roughly uniform depth of sequencing across donors was assumed in presence/absence analyses. In a later analysis, TCR beta V- and J-gene trimming was associated with a missense DCLRE1C variant.

Donors showed nominal health when sampled, although they likely had unrecorded immune exposures. The V segment lost 3 bases and the J segment 6 bases; nucleotides outside the gene matches: 10. Germline CDR1 is SGDLS and CDR2 is YYNGEE. This CDR3 has 15 residues. Researchers ran the PCR with 60 Vbeta and 13 Jbeta primers. How the authors handled the data: There were some 87 million unique TCR beta chains by a later count, and approximately 12 million of them were shared. Method: immunoSEQ multiplex PCR; TCRdb's copy keeps in-frame clones and lacks some. Clone size and V and J calls were adopted from that table, with D and trimming inferred from the DNA. Of approximately 100,000 clones listed, about 78% are singletons.

The sequence was obtained from a middle-aged woman in good health and CMV-seropositive. The sequencing sample was made of PBMCs. This chain uses TRBV9 with TRBJ2-7; 9 bases are a match to TRBD1. The CDR3 DNA sequence: TGTGCCAGCAGCGCTCGACAGGGGGAATCGGTCGAGCAGTACTTC. Residues: CASSARQGESVEQYF.